This entry lists 14 T cell receptor beta chains sequenced from one sample in a study of beta chain features in type 1 diabetes. The entirety of the isolated RNA underwent reverse transcription, so expressed TCRB transcripts were sequenced. Sequencing used immunoSEQ multiplex PCR; TCRdb keeps in-frame clones, though not all of them. The sample carries more than 300,000 clones, around 10% recorded once. Points from the study as a whole: TCRB CDR3 length was moderately but significantly reduced in all four CD4+ subsets of Type 1 diabetes patients.

Their antigen targets remain unknown. Sequencing used central memory CD4+ T cells from blood. Receptors originate from a man aged 25-45 years with type 1 diabetes.

This clone has more than one count but fewer than ten. V gene TRBV15 combines with J gene TRBJ2-5; a possible D gene is TRBD1 (5 bases). V lost 2 bases and J lost 1, with 14 bases in between. The CDR3 covers 16 residues. Germline CDR1 is LNHNV and CDR2 is YYDKDF (reference sequence). This chain's CDR3 is CATSRFAGIGQETQYF. DNA of the CDR3: TGTGCCACCAGCAGATTTGCAGGGATTGGCCAAGAGACCCAGTACTTC.

This clone was counted only a few times. The gene calls are TRBV7-9 and TRBJ1-1; 10 bases match TRBD1. The V gene end was trimmed by 4 bases and the J gene end by 8 bases; junction bases not matched to a gene: 4. Germline lookup yields CDR1 SEHNR and CDR2 FQNEAQ (reference sequence). The CDR3 is made up of 13 amino acids. In DNA, the CDR3 is TGTGCCAGCAGCTCGACAGGGGGCGACGAAGCTTTCTTT. This sequence encodes CASSSTGGDEAFF.

V gene TRBV7-9 combines with J gene TRBJ2-3; 14 bases map to TRBD2. This CDR3 has 16 amino acids. V gave up 4 bases and J gave up 4 bases; unmatched junction bases: 4. Germline assignment: CDR1 SEHNR and CDR2 FQNEAQ (reference sequence). The CDR3 here is CASSSGLAGVADTQYF. CDR3 DNA sequence: TGTGCCAGCAGCTCGGGACTAGCGGGAGTGGCAGATACGCAGTATTTT.

This rearrangement joins TRBV6-5 to TRBJ2-2; D unclear. V dropped 9 bases and J dropped 3 bases, with 11 bases sitting between them. The germline CDR1 and CDR2 sequences are MNHEY and SVGAGI. The CDR3 runs to 13 residues. CDR3 DNA sequence: TGTGCCAGGTTGGACGGAGACACCGGGGAGCTGTTTTTT. It is translated as CARLDGDTGELFF.

This chain links TRBV7-2 with TRBJ2-7; D uncertain. V lost 0 bases, J lost 3 bases, and 12 bases lay in between. The V gene's germline CDR1 is SGHTA and CDR2 FQGNSA. CDR3 length equals 15 residues. In nucleotides, the CDR3 is TGTGCCAGCAGCTTAGCGTTCCAGCAGAGCTACGAGCAGTACTTC. This gives the protein CASSLAFQQSYEQYF.

This clone has a count of ten or more. The chain carries TRBV7-9 and TRBJ2-1; D ambiguous. CDR3 length: 13 amino acids. The V gene's germline CDR1 is SEHNR and CDR2 FQNEAQ (reference sequence). V lost 5 bases and J lost 8, with 13 bases in between. Here the CDR3 DNA reads TGTGCCAGCAGCCAGGACGTTGGGCATGAGCAGTTCTTC. Its protein product is CASSQDVGHEQFF.

The table lists this clone with many counts. The chain is built from TRBV4-3 and TRBJ1-5; no firm D call. The CDR3 is 13 amino acids. Germline V lookup: CDR1 LGHNA, CDR2 YSLEER. V was pared by 0 bases and J by 7 bases, with 7 bases between. CDR3 coding DNA: TGCGCCAGCAGCCAAGAAGTTTACCAGCCCCAGCATTTT. It codes for CASSQEVYQPQHF.

This clone has a handful of counts. This chain connects TRBV7-2 to TRBJ2-1, with 10 positions matching TRBD2. Germline values: CDR1 SGHTA, CDR2 FQGNSA. This CDR3 region has 16 residues. Trimming removed 5 bases from V and 7 bases from J; junction bases left unmatched: 11. The CDR3 spells CASSPRLAGAGNEQFF. The CDR3 region has the DNA TGTGCCAGCAGCCCCCGGCTAGCGGGGGCGGGGAATGAGCAGTTCTTC. Combining the CDR3 with reference TRBV7-2 and TRBJ2-1 gives the whole variable domain GAGVSQSPSNKVTEKGKDVELRCDPISGHTALYWYRQSLGQGLEFLIYFQGNSAPDKSGLPSDRFSAERTGGSVSTLTIQRTQQEDSAVYLCASSPRLAGAGNEQFFGPGTRLTVL.

Remarks on this clone: This CDR3 is also generated by other DNA sequences in the sample. This chain joins TRBV11-2 and TRBJ1-2; the match to TRBD1 covers 8 bases. This CDR3 is 13 amino acids long. Germline-derived CDR1 and CDR2 are SGHAT and FQNNGV. The ends lost 5 bases at V and 4 bases at J; junction bases unmatched: 3. CDR3 DNA: TGTGCCAGCAGCCAAGGACAGGGCTATGGCTACACCTTC. This codes for CASSQGQGYGYTF.

This clone has just a few counts. The V call is TRBV28, the J call TRBJ2-7, with a tentative D call TRBD2 (6 bases). Trimming removed 10 bases at V and 2 bases at J, with 21 bases between. CDR3 length: 15 amino acids. CDR1 and CDR2 from the germline V gene are MDHEN and SYDVKM. CDR3 sequence reads: CAITGLHLATYEQYF. The CDR3 coding sequence is TGTGCCATTACGGGACTTCATCTGGCCACCTACGAGCAGTACTTC. Together with reference TRBV28 and TRBJ2-7, the CDR3 gives the full variable domain: DVKVTQSSRYLVKRTGEKVFLECVQDMDHENMFWYRQDPGLGLRLIYFSYDVKMKEKGDIPEGYSVSREKKERFSLILESASTNQTSMYLCAITGLHLATYEQYFGPGTRLTVT.

This clone turned up a few times. One end of the junction varies from germline; a read error may be responsible. This chain joins TRBV2 and TRBJ2-2; D is uncertain. The CDR3 consists of 13 residues. From germline, CDR1 is SNHLY and CDR2 FYNNEI. The CDR3 DNA reads TGTGCCAGCGCCCCCCTCATTTCGGCGTTTCTCGATTTT. Translated: CASAPLISAFLDF.

J is TRBJ2-5 and V is TRBV11-3; tentative D call: TRBD2 (6 bases). Deletions cut 1 base from V and 4 bases from J, with 7 bases between. The CDR3 covers 13 residues. CDR1 and CDR2 from the germline V gene are SGHNT and YENEEA. The CDR3 DNA sequence: TGTGCCAGCAGCTTAGTGGGGGGAGAGACCCAGTACTTC. Translated: CASSLVGGETQYF.

This chain links TRBV6-5 with TRBJ1-2, with no clear D. This CDR3 has 13 residues. Trimming removed 6 bases from V and 7 bases from J, with 15 bases in between. Germline V gene data show CDR1 as MNHEY and CDR2 as SVGAGI. DNA of the CDR3: TGTGCCAGCAGATGGAACTCTGCCCGTGGCTACACCTTC. Amino acid sequence: CASRWNSARGYTF.

There are many counts of this clone. The V and J genes are TRBV14 and TRBJ2-7, with D possibly TRBD2 on 6 matching bases. The CDR3 is made up of 12 amino acids. The germline V gene encodes CDR1 SGHDN and CDR2 FVKESK. The germline V and J ends were trimmed by 6 bases and 7 bases, with 13 bases remaining between them. CDR3 nucleotide sequence: TGTGCCAGCAGGCGGGACGAGGCTGAGCAGTACTTC. Protein product: CASRRDEAEQYF.